This T cell receptor (beta chain) was recovered during a study of blood T cell repertoires in COVID-19. With 4 bases clipped from V and 7 bases from J, the junction kept 9 bases outside the gene matches. Germline-derived CDR1 and CDR2 are KGHDR and SFDVKD. The CDR3 runs to 15 residues. This table comes from immunoSEQ multiplex PCR, and its TCRdb copy is limited to in-frame clones, with some not included. The top ten clones hold roughly 5% of a sample with fewer than 350,000 clones, roughly 90% of them seen once. The chain joins TRBV24-1 to TRBJ2-3; TRBD2 agrees at 8 bases. Sequences were obtained from PBMCs or T cells enriched from blood (not recorded which). This clonotype originated in a man aged 55-75 years who had recovered from COVID-19. The CDR3 region is CATSEASGPWNTQYF. The CDR3 DNA follows: TGTGCCACCAGTGAGGCTAGCGGGCCTTGGAATACGCAGTATTTT.